Listed below are T cell receptor beta chains from one sample, sequenced in a study of long-term antiretroviral therapy in people with HIV. Assay: immunoSEQ multiplex PCR; the TCRdb copy retains only in-frame clones and omits some. Of about 21,000 clones in the sample, about 80% were seen once. This sample comprised unsorted PBMCs, obtained 2.2 years after starting antiretroviral therapy. These receptors were taken from a man aged 50 or older with HIV. The CDR3 runs from the conserved cysteine through the conserved F or W. D genes are given only for firm matches. Size values are once, few and many counts, or a class for expanded clones, and some rows have none.

abundance	v_gene	j_gene	d_gene	CDR3nt	CDR3aa
NA	TRBV5-5	TRBJ2-7	NA	TGTGCCAGCGCTTGGGAAGCGTCTTCCTACGAGCAGTACTTC	CASAWEASSYEQYF
NA	TRBV5-5	TRBJ1-4	NA	TGTGCCAGCAGCTTCCGGCCGGGCCAGACTAATGAAAAACTGTTTTTT	CASSFRPGQTNEKLFF
NA	TRBV7-2	TRBJ2-6	NA	TGTGCCAGCAGGCAGACTAGGACGACTGGGGCCAACGTCCTGACTTTC	CASRQTRTTGANVLTF
NA	TRBV27	TRBJ2-7	NA	TGTGCCAGCAGTTCTTACAGGGACTACGAGCAGTACTTC	CASSSYRDYEQYF
NA	TRBV28	TRBJ2-6	NA	TGTGCCAGCAGTTTATGGGGACCGACGGCAGGCTCTGGGGCCAACGTCCTGACTTTC	CASSLWGPTAGSGANVLTF
once	TRBV7-9	TRBJ1-3	NA	TGTGCCAGCAGCCCCTACAAGGGCTCTGGAAACACCATATATTTT	CASSPYKGSGNTIYF
few	TRBV21-1	TRBJ1-2	NA	TGTGCCAGCAGCAAAATAGGCGGGGACAGGTGGACTGGAGGCTACACCTTC	CASSKIGGDRWTGGYTF
NA	TRBV4-3	TRBJ1-2	NA	TGCGCCAGCAGCCAAGCTGACAGGAACGATAACTATGGCTACACCTTC	CASSQADRNDNYGYTF
once	TRBV7-9	TRBJ2-2	NA	TGTGCCAGCAGCTTAACATCCAGAGGCACCGGGGAGCTGTTTTTT	CASSLTSRGTGELFF
NA	TRBV7-7	TRBJ2-5	TRBD1	TGTGCCAGCAGCGTCGGGACAGACGCGACCCAGTACTTC	CASSVGTDATQYF
NA	TRBV2	TRBJ2-7	TRBD2	TGTGCCAGCAACGGAGGGGAGGGCTTCTACGAGCAGTACTTC	CASNGGEGFYEQYF
NA	TRBV7-2	TRBJ2-4	NA	TGTGCCAGCAGCTTAGTTCCGGGGTCAAAATACCTAGCCAAAAACATTCAGTACTTC	CASSLVPGSKYLAKNIQYF
NA	TRBV5-4	TRBJ2-7	NA	TGTGCCAGCAGCTTGGGGCCTCGCGGGGACGAGCAGTACTTC	CASSLGPRGDEQYF
once	TRBV5-4	TRBJ2-5	NA	TGTGCCAGCAGCGGAGGGGGGGTCCAAGAGACCCAGTACTTC	CASSGGGVQETQYF
NA	TRBV19	TRBJ2-5	NA	TGTGCCAGTAGTATAGTTGGGGCAGGCCGACAAGAGACCCAGTACTTC	CASSIVGAGRQETQYF
NA	TRBV4-1	TRBJ2-1	NA	TGCGCCAGCAGCCAAGATTCCAGCTCCTACAATGAGCAGTTCTTC	CASSQDSSSYNEQFF
NA	TRBV2	TRBJ2-3	NA	TGTGCCAGCAGTGTCCAGATTCGTAGCACAGATACGCAGTATTTT	CASSVQIRSTDTQYF
NA	TRBV19	TRBJ2-7	TRBD1	TGTGCCAGTAGTATGAGACAGGGGGCCAACGAGCAGTACTTC	CASSMRQGANEQYF
NA	TRBV18	TRBJ2-7	NA	TGTGCCAGCTCAGCGGGACGGGACTACGAGCAGTACTTC	CASSAGRDYEQYF
NA	TRBV19	TRBJ2-7	NA	TGTGCCAGTAGTCCTCGGGGGTCCTACGAGCAGTACTTC	CASSPRGSYEQYF
NA	TRBV7-9	TRBJ2-5	NA	TGTGCCAGCAGACAACCGGGCCTCAATTTTCGGGAGACCCAGTACTTC	CASRQPGLNFRETQYF
NA	TRBV7-9	TRBJ2-3	NA	TGTGCCAGCAGACGGGAGTCGGTTACGCAGTATTTT	CASRRESVTQYF
NA	TRBV28	TRBJ1-2	NA	TGTGCCAGCAGTCGCCTCCCATTGACAGTGTATGGCTACACCTTC	CASSRLPLTVYGYTF
NA	TRBV7-9	TRBJ2-3	TRBD2	TGTGCCAGCAGCCAGCCGGGACTAAGTTCAGATACGCAGTATTTT	CASSQPGLSSDTQYF
NA	TRBV7-3	TRBJ2-1	NA	TGTGCCAGCAGCTTAAGGTCAGCCTACAATGAGCAGTTCTTC	CASSLRSAYNEQFF
NA	TRBV5-1	TRBJ2-7	TRBD1	TGCGCCAGCAGCTTGGGTTGGGACAGGGCCTACGAGCAGTACTTC	CASSLGWDRAYEQYF
NA	TRBV27	TRBJ1-6	TRBD1	TGTGCCAGCAGTTTACGAGGACAGGGGTACTATAATTCACCCCTCCACTTT	CASSLRGQGYYNSPLHF
NA	TRBV6-1	TRBJ2-3	NA	TGTGCCAGCAGTGCTCTAGCGGATACGCAGTATTTT	CASSALADTQYF
NA	TRBV5-4	TRBJ2-7	TRBD2	TGTGCCAGCAGCGAGGGACTAGCGGGAGATCAATCCTACGAGCAGTACTTC	CASSEGLAGDQSYEQYF
few	TRBV18	TRBJ2-7	NA	TGTGCCAGCTCACCAGCCAGGTACGAGCAGTACTTC	CASSPARYEQYF
NA	TRBV6-5	TRBJ1-5	NA	TGTGCCAGCAGTCCGGACGCTAGCAATCAGCCCCAGCATTTT	CASSPDASNQPQHF
NA	TRBV4-3	TRBJ1-1	NA	TGCGCCAGCAGCCAAGATGTGTTGGTTCAGTCTGAAGCTTTCTTT	CASSQDVLVQSEAFF
NA	TRBV7-9	TRBJ2-2	NA	TGTGCCAGCAGCTTCTCACAGGGTGACACCGGGGAGCTGTTTTTT	CASSFSQGDTGELFF